The clone carrying this TCR beta chain came up a few times. These data originate in a study of T cells in Graves' hyperthyroidism and ophthalmopathy. Amplification targeted TCR beta CDR3 regions from RNA transcripts. HTBI primers drove first-round RT-PCR of the TCR CDR3. TCRdb fed the multiplex PCR reads into MiXCR, producing one record per CDR3 protein. The table lists more than 300,000 distinct CDR3 sequences, 15% to 20% of them singletons, with about 38% in the top ten. This clonotype was sampled from a man aged 18 to 29 with Graves' ophthalmopathy. The sequenced material came from blood.

The CDR3 sequence is CASSYSSGLAGGTNTGELFF. In DNA, the CDR3 is TGTGCCAGCAGTTACTCATCAGGACTAGCGGGGGGCACGAACACCGGGGAGCTGTTTTTT. The chain has TRBV6-2 or TRBV6-3 and TRBJ2-2, with TRBD2 matching over 14 bases. The trim removed 0 bases at V and 0 bases at J, leaving 6 bases unmatched. The CDR3 loop spans 20 amino acids. CDR1 is MNHEY and CDR2 is SVGEGT in the germline V gene.